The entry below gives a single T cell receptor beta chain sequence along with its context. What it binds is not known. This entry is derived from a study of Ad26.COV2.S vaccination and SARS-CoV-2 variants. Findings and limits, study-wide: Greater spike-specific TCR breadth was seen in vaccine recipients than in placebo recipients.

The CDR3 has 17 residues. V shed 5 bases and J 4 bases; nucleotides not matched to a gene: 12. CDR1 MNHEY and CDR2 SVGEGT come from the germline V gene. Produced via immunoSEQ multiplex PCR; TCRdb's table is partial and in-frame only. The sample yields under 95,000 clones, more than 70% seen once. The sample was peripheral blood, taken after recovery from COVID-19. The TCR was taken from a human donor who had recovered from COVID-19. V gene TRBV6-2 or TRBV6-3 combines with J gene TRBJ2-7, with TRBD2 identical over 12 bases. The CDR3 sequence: CASSNGLAGMVVYEQYF. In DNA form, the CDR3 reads TGTGCCAGCAGTAATGGACTAGCGGGAATGGTGGTATACGAGCAGTACTTC.